Sequencing of this T cell receptor (beta chain) was carried out in a study of T cell responses to AZD1222 COVID-19 vaccine. Regarding the study as a whole: Donor demographics were predominantly white British with a female majority; clonal diversity may be underestimated. Only a handful of people who got AZD1222 tested seropositive at baseline.

Some clones are missing from TCRdb's copy, which holds only in-frame ones; the method was immunoSEQ multiplex PCR. This sample carries 150,000 or so clones, roughly 94% of them seen once, and the ten largest clones take under 6%. Doses given second, at about 4 or about 12 weeks, were pooled. This clone was counted once. Its antigen is as yet unknown. The CDR3 contains 13 residues. Trimming left V 6 bases short and J 0 bases short, with 9 bases between. Germline V gives CDR1 MGHDK, CDR2 SYGVNS. The V call is TRBV25-1, the J call TRBJ2-7; D gene uncertain. This receptor was taken from an adult who received the AZD1222 COVID-19 vaccine. The material sequenced was peripheral blood, taken 28 days after the second AZD1222 dose. CDR3 DNA sequence: TGTGCCAGCAGGGGTTACTTCTCCTACGAGCAGTACTTC. Its protein product is CASRGYFSYEQYF.